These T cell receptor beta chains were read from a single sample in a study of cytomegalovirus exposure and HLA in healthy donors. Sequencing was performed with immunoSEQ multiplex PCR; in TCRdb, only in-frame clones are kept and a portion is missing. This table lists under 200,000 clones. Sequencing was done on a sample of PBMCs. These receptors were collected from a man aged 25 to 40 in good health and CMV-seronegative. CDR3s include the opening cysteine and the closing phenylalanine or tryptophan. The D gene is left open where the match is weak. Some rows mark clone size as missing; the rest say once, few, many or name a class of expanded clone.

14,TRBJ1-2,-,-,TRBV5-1,TGCGCCAGCAGCCTCCGGGAAGCTAACTATGGCTACACCTTC,CASSLREANYGYTF
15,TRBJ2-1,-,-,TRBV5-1,TGCGCCAGCAGCTTGACGGGTCCACCCTACAATGAGCAGTTCTTC,CASSLTGPPYNEQFF
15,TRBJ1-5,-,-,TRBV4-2,TGTGCCAGCAGCCAAGAATCGGGGGGTAGGCAGCCCCAGCATTTT,CASSQESGGRQPQHF
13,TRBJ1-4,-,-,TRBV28,TGTGCCATTCTGGGACAAGACAATGAAAAACTGTTTTTT,CAILGQDNEKLFF
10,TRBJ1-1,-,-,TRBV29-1,TGCAGCGTCGAGAGGGCTGAAGCTTTCTTT,CSVERAEAFF
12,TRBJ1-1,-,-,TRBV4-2,TGTGCCAGCAGCCAGTCACGAGATGAAGCTTTCTTT,CASSQSRDEAFF
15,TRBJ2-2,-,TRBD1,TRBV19,TGTGCCAGTAGTCCACTACAGGGGCACACCGGGGAGCTGTTTTTT,CASSPLQGHTGELFF
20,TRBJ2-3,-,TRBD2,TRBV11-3,TGTGCCAGCAGCTTAGGTTATGGGGTCCGGACTAGCGGGAGAACAGATACGCAGTATTTT,CASSLGYGVRTSGRTDTQYF
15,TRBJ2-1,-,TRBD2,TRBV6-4,TGTGCCAGCAGCCAAAGCGGGAGGGCCGGGGATGAGCAGTTCTTC,CASSQSGRAGDEQFF
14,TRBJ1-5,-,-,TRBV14,TGTGCCAGCAGCCCGACAGCCGCGGAACAGCCCCAGCATTTT,CASSPTAAEQPQHF
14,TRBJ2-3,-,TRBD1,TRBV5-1,TGCGCCAGCAGCTCAACAGGGGCCACAGATACGCAGTATTTT,CASSSTGATDTQYF
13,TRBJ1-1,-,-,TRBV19,TGTGCCAGTAGTATACAACGGGGCACTGAAGCTTTCTTT,CASSIQRGTEAFF
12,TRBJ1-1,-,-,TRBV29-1,TGCAGCGCTAAACTCAAAGACACTGAAGCTTTCTTT,CSAKLKDTEAFF
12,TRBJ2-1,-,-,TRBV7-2,TGTGCCAGCAGCCAACGGTACAATGAGCAGTTCTTC,CASSQRYNEQFF
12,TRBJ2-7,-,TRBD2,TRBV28,TGTGCCAGCATAGGCGGGAGGACCGAGCAGTACTTC,CASIGGRTEQYF
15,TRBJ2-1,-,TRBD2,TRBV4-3,TGCGCCAGCAGCCAAGTTAGCGGGAGGAACAATGAGCAGTTCTTC,CASSQVSGRNNEQFF
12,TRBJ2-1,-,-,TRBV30,TGTGCCTGGAGTGGTCTAGCAGGTGAGCAGTTCTTC,CAWSGLAGEQFF
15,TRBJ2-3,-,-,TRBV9,TGTGCCAGCAGCCCGCGACTAGTCTCGGCAGATACGCAGTATTTT,CASSPRLVSADTQYF
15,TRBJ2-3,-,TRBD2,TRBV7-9,TGTGCCAGCAGCTCCTCAGCGGGAGGATCAGATACGCAGTATTTT,CASSSSAGGSDTQYF
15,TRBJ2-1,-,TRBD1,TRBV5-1,TGCGCCAGCAGCTCCGGACAGGAGGCTGGCAATGAGCAGTTCTTC,CASSSGQEAGNEQFF
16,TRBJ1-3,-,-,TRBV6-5,TGTGCCAGCAGTTACTCGCCGGCCCAGGCAGGAAACACCATATATTTT,CASSYSPAQAGNTIYF
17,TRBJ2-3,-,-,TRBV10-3,TGTGCCATCAGCGCATCGGGGAACGGGTTTGGAACAGATACGCAGTATTTT,CAISASGNGFGTDTQYF
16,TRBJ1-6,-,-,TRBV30,TGTGCCATCCCGGGGGGCCTATTACTCTCTAATTCACCCCTCCACTTT,CAIPGGLLLSNSPLHF
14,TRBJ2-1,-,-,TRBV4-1,TGCGCCAGCAGCCTCGGGAGCTCCTACAATGAGCAGTTCTTC,CASSLGSSYNEQFF
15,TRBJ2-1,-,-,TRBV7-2,TGTGCCAGCAGCTTACGGTCCTCTTCCTACAATGAGCAGTTCTTC,CASSLRSSSYNEQFF
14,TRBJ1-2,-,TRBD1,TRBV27,TGTGCCAGCCGGGGGTCGGACAGGGTTGGTGGCTACACCTTC,CASRGSDRVGGYTF
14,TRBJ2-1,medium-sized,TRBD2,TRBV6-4,TGTGCCAGCAGTGCGGGACTAGAGTTTGGTGAGCAGTTCTTC,CASSAGLEFGEQFF
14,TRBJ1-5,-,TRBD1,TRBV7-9,TGTGCCAGCAGCCCATCTACAGGGGTTCAGCCCCAGCATTTT,CASSPSTGVQPQHF
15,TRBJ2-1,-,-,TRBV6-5,TGTGCCAGCAGGACAACTTATAGCTCCTACAATGAGCAGTTCTTC,CASRTTYSSYNEQFF
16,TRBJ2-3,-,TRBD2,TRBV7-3,TGTGCCAGCAGCTTATTGGCGGGAGGGTCTACAGATACGCAGTATTTT,CASSLLAGGSTDTQYF
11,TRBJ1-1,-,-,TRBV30,TGTGCCTGGATCAGCCGACGGCGGGCTTTCTTT,CAWISRRRAFF
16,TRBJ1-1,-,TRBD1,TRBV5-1,TGCGCCAGCAGCCTACGACAGGGGGGTCTGAACACTGAAGCTTTCTTT,CASSLRQGGLNTEAFF
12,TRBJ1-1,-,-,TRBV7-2,TGTGCCAGCAGATCCTGGGGGGAGCGCGCTTTCTTT,CASRSWGERAFF
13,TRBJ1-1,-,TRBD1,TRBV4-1,TGCGCCAGCAGCTTGACAGGGCGAACTGAAGCTTTCTTT,CASSLTGRTEAFF
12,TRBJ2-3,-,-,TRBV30,TGTGCCTGGGCGGGGTCGACAGATACGCAGTATTTT,CAWAGSTDTQYF
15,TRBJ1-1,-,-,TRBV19,TGTGCCAGTAGTTCCCTAGGCGGGCTGGACACTGAAGCTTTCTTT,CASSSLGGLDTEAFF
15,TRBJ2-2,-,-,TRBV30,TGTGCCTGGAGTAGGGGCGGTGTACTCACCGGGGAGCTGTTTTTT,CAWSRGGVLTGELFF
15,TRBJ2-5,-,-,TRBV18,TGTGCCAGCTCACCACCGGCGGGAACGCAAGAGACCCAGTACTTC,CASSPPAGTQETQYF
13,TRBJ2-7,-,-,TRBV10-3,TGTGCCATCCGGGGACTTCGCTCCTACGAGCAGTACTTC,CAIRGLRSYEQYF
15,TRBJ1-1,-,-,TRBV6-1,TGTGCCAGCAGTAGCAGGGTACGAGTGAACACTGAAGCTTTCTTT,CASSSRVRVNTEAFF
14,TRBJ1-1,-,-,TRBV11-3,TGTGCCAGCAGCTTAGTGTGGGACACCTATGAAGCTTTCTTT,CASSLVWDTYEAFF
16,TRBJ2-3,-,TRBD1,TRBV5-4,TGTGCCAGCAGCCAGGGACAGCTCCTAAGCACAGATACGCAGTATTTT,CASSQGQLLSTDTQYF
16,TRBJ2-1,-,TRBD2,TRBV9,TGTGCCAGCAGCGTAGAGGGTAGCGGGAGGTACAATGAGCAGTTCTTC,CASSVEGSGRYNEQFF
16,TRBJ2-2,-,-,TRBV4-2,TGTGCCAGCAGCCCACAAGGTAGGAGTCGGACCGGGGAGCTGTTTTTT,CASSPQGRSRTGELFF
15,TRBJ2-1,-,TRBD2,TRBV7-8,TGTGCCAGCAGCCCGGGACTAGCGGGAGTCAATGAGCAGTTCTTC,CASSPGLAGVNEQFF
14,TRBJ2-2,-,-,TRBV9,TGTGCCAGCAGCCGACAGACGAACACCGGGGAGCTGTTTTTT,CASSRQTNTGELFF
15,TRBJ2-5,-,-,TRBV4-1,TGCGCCAGCAGCCCCCAACGGAGGGGACAAGAGACCCAGTACTTC,CASSPQRRGQETQYF
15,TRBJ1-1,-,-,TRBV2,TGTGCCAGCAGTGAAGGATGGGGGGTAAGGACTGAAGCTTTCTTT,CASSEGWGVRTEAFF
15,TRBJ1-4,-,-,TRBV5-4,TGTGCCAGCAGCATCACAGGGTCCACTAATGAAAAACTGTTTTTT,CASSITGSTNEKLFF
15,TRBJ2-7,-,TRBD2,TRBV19,TGTGCCAGTAGTAGGCTACTAGCGGCAAACTACGAGCAGTACTTC,CASSRLLAANYEQYF
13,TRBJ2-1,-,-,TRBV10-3,TGTGCCATCAGTGAGGGCCAGGCGACTGAGCAGTTCTTC,CAISEGQATEQFF
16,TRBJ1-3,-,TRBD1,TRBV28,TGTGCCAGCAGCTCCCCGGGACAGATCTCTGGAAACACCATATATTTT,CASSSPGQISGNTIYF
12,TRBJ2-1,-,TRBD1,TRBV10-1,TGCGCCAGCAGTCCGGGACAGGGACGACAGTTCTTC,CASSPGQGRQFF
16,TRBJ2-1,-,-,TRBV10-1,TGCGCCAGCAGCCCGGCGGAGGGAGGTCGACACAATGAGCAGTTCTTC,CASSPAEGGRHNEQFF